A single sample gave rise to the 16 T cell receptor beta chains below, sequenced in a study of blood T cell repertoires in COVID-19. The assay was immunoSEQ multiplex PCR, and TCRdb's table has in-frame clones only and misses some. The data show roughly 240,000 clones, with more than 85% seen just once and about 4% held by the top ten. Sequencing was carried out using peripheral blood. The receptors here all came from a man between 18 and 29 years old with active or convalescent COVID-19.

This sequence joins TRBV5-4 and TRBJ2-2; 8 nucleotides match TRBD1. V shed 4 bases, J shed 4 bases, and the junction held 6 bases outside the gene matches. The length of the CDR3 is 15 residues. Germline V CDR1 and CDR2: SGHNT, YYREEE (reference sequence). CDR3 in DNA: TGTGCCAGCAGCGGGGACAGGAGGACCACCGGGGAGCTGTTTTTT. Translation gives CASSGDRRTTGELFF.

The V and J genes are TRBV5-1 and TRBJ2-7, with 9 bases lining up with TRBD1. Trimming at V came to 0 bases and at J to 3 bases, leaving 7 bases not matched to a gene. CDR1 and CDR2 (germline): SGHRS, YFSETQ. The CDR3 totals 16 residues. The CDR3 is CASSLVVTGGLYEQYF. Here the CDR3 DNA reads TGCGCCAGCAGCTTGGTGGTGACAGGGGGACTCTACGAGCAGTACTTC.

In this sample, this clone turned up once. V usage is TRBV19 and J usage is TRBJ2-2; possible D gene TRBD1, 5 bases. V was clipped by 5 bases and J by 4 bases, with 11 bases between them. CDR1 is LNHDA, CDR2 SQIVND, per germline (reference sequence). CDR3 length equals 14 residues. CDR3 region: CASSPTDTTGELFF. Here the CDR3 DNA reads TGTGCCAGTAGTCCGACGGACACCACCGGGGAGCTGTTTTTT. Full variable domain (remainder filled in from reference TRBV19 and TRBJ2-2): DGGITQSPKYLFRKEGQNVTLSCEQNLNHDAMYWYRQDPGQGLRLIYYSQIVNDFQKGDIAEGYSVSREKKESFPLTVTSAQKNPTAFYLCASSPTDTTGELFFGEGSRLTVL.

V gene TRBV19 combines with J gene TRBJ1-2; tentative D call: TRBD1 (5 bases). Germline assignment: CDR1 LNHDA and CDR2 SQIVND (reference sequence). V lost 3 bases to trimming and J lost 7 bases, with 9 bases between them. The CDR3 contains 12 residues. The CDR3 is CASSIGQGGYTF. In DNA, the CDR3 is TGTGCCAGTAGTATCGGGCAGGGTGGCTACACCTTC.

The chain couples TRBV27 to TRBJ2-6; D is uncertain. Trimming pared 3 bases from V and 4 bases from J, leaving 10 bases between. This CDR3 has 15 amino acids. CDR1 is MNHEY, CDR2 SMNVEV, per germline (reference sequence). The CDR3 reads CASSLSFAGANVLTF. The CDR3 DNA reads TGTGCCAGCAGTTTGAGTTTCGCGGGGGCCAACGTCCTGACTTTC.

J is TRBJ2-7 and V is TRBV7-6; 8 bases are a match to TRBD2. With 5 bases clipped from V and 3 bases from J, the junction kept 9 bases outside the gene matches. The germline gives CDR1 SGHVS, CDR2 FNYEAQ. The CDR3 runs to 15 residues. CDR3 loop: CASSELAGLYYEQYF. The CDR3 DNA follows: TGTGCCAGCAGCGAATTAGCGGGGTTGTACTACGAGCAGTACTTC.

The gene calls are TRBV4-1 and TRBJ2-1; 9 bases fit TRBD2. Germline values: CDR1 MGHRA, CDR2 YSYEKL. The CDR3 extends over 17 amino acids. Losses at the gene ends were 1 base for V and 3 bases for J; bases not matched to a gene: 7. The CDR3 sequence: CASSQAPTSGVYNEQFF. For the CDR3, the DNA is TGCGCCAGCAGCCAAGCCCCGACTAGCGGAGTCTACAATGAGCAGTTCTTC.

The genes are TRBV2 and TRBJ2-4; a weak D match, TRBD1 (5 bases). CDR1 and CDR2 (germline): SNHLY, FYNNEI. Trimming left V 7 bases short and J 8 bases short, with 15 bases between. This CDR3 spans 13 amino acids. This CDR3 is CASKVAGKDIQYF. CDR3 nucleotide sequence: TGTGCCAGCAAGGTTGCAGGGAAGGACATTCAGTACTTC.

The chain carries TRBV19 and TRBJ2-1, with 8 bases aligning to TRBD2. Germline loops: CDR1 LNHDA, CDR2 SQIVND (reference sequence). The CDR3 is 11 amino acids. The V gene end was trimmed by 3 bases and the J gene end by 15 bases; junction bases not matched to a gene: 4. Here the CDR3 reads CASSIGTRRFF. The CDR3 DNA sequence: TGTGCCAGTAGTATCGGGACTAGGAGGTTCTTC.

The chain uses TRBV11-2 and TRBJ2-2, with D possibly being TRBD1 (6 bases). The CDR3 is 15 residues long. Germline-derived CDR1 and CDR2 are SGHAT and FQNNGV. With 4 bases removed from V and 2 bases from J, the gap between germline ends came to 11 bases. CDR3 loop: CASSSWGLNTGELFF. CDR3 DNA: TGTGCCAGCAGCTCATGGGGGCTAAACACCGGGGAGCTGTTTTTT.

This chain connects TRBV6-1 to TRBJ2-7, with unresolved D. The CDR3 loop spans 14 amino acids. V shed 1 base and J shed 1 base, with 8 bases lying between them. The germline CDR1 and CDR2 sequences are MNHNS and SASEGT. The CDR3 loop is CASSEGGTSYEQYF. The CDR3 nucleotides are TGTGCCAGCAGTGAAGGCGGAACTTCCTACGAGCAGTACTTC.

The chain combines TRBV7-9 with TRBJ2-3, with TRBD2 identical over 8 bases. This CDR3 comprises 16 residues. CDR1 is SEHNR, CDR2 FQNEAQ, per germline (reference sequence). The V segment lost 4 bases and the J segment 2 bases; nucleotides outside the gene matches: 8. As DNA, the CDR3 is TGTGCCAGCAGCTCCCGAGTAGCGGGACCCACAGATACGCAGTATTTT. Translating it yields CASSSRVAGPTDTQYF.

The rearrangement links TRBV6-5 to TRBJ1-1; no clear D. Germline CDR1 is MNHEY and CDR2 is SVGAGI. V lost 7 bases and J lost 2, with 5 bases in between. The CDR3 length is 11 residues. The CDR3 DNA sequence: TGTGCCAGCACTTTCAACACTGAAGCTTTCTTT. Translating gives CASTFNTEAFF.

The chain joins TRBV14 to TRBJ1-2; no reliable D call. V lost 2 bases and J lost 7, with 17 bases in between. Germline-derived CDR1 and CDR2 are SGHDN and FVKESK. The CDR3 loop spans 15 amino acids. The CDR3 spells CASSQTFGVQGGYTF. Here the CDR3 DNA reads TGTGCCAGCAGCCAAACTTTCGGGGTCCAAGGTGGCTACACCTTC. The variable domain in full, completed from reference TRBV14 and TRBJ1-2, reads EAGVTQFPSHSVIEKGQTVTLRCDPISGHDNLYWYRRVMGKEIKFLLHFVKESKQDESGMPNNRFLAERTGGTYSTLKVQPAELEDSGVYFCASSQTFGVQGGYTFGSGTRLTVV.

The chain recombines TRBV4-1 with TRBJ2-1; the D gene is possibly TRBD1 (6 bases). CDR3 length: 18 amino acids. Germline CDR1 and CDR2: MGHRA and YSYEKL. Trimming shortened V by 3 bases and J by 1 base, and 19 bases separated the two germline ends. This CDR3 is CASSQAGAGVGSYNEQFF. The CDR3 coding sequence is TGCGCCAGCAGCCAGGCGGGTGCAGGGGTTGGTTCCTACAATGAGCAGTTCTTC.

To note about this clone: Other DNA sequences from this sample encode an identical CDR3 as well. The rearrangement uses TRBV12-3 or TRBV12-4 and TRBJ1-1, with D uncertain. The V gene lost 3 bases and the J gene lost 2 bases, with 7 bases spanning the gap. The CDR3 spans 13 residues. CDR3 nucleotides: TGTGCCAGCAGTTTCTCCCTCAACACTGAAGCTTTCTTT. It specifies CASSFSLNTEAFF.